This T cell receptor beta chain was sequenced for a study of graft-versus-host responses after intestinal transplantation. At the level of the study: Recipients across the board were started on anti-thymocyte globulin induction, then kept on tacrolimus and steroids for around three years. Study outcomes and limitations: High graft-versus-host to host-versus-graft T cell clonal ratios marked allografts of patients with graft-donor macrochimerism.

Sequenced by immunoSEQ multiplex PCR; TCRdb stores in-frame clones only, minus some. Altogether some 84,000 clones are present, 82% being singletons, with the ten largest covering around 0.83%. With respect to this clone: Its antigen remains unidentified.

Losses at the gene ends were 1 base for V and 5 bases for J; bases not matched to a gene: 6. CDR3 length equals 15 residues. Per germline, CDR1 SGHRS and CDR2 YFSETQ. The receptor was isolated from a human donor who received an intestinal transplant. The rearrangement links TRBV5-1 to TRBJ2-1, with 7 positions matching TRBD2. The material sequenced was unstimulated CD4+ T cells sorted from spleen or lymph node cells, taken before intestinal transplant. In DNA form, the CDR3 reads TGCGCCAGCAGCTTGCGGTCGGGGACTAACAATGAGCAGTTCTTC. Translated: CASSLRSGTNNEQFF.